The 26 T cell receptor beta chains reported below all come from one sample, sequenced in a study of blood T cell repertoires in COVID-19. Generated by immunoSEQ multiplex PCR, the TCRdb table keeps only in-frame clones and is missing some. The sample has 300,000 to 350,000 clones; 88% are singletons. The sequenced material came from PBMCs or T cells enriched from blood (not recorded which). These TCRs come from a man in his thirties or forties who had recovered from COVID-19.

The rearrangement uses TRBV5-5 and TRBJ2-2; tentative D call: TRBD1 (6 bases). Per the germline V gene, CDR1 is SGHKS and CDR2 is YYEKEE (reference sequence). This CDR3 region has 14 residues. Trimming removed 0 bases at V and 5 bases at J, with 8 bases between. The CDR3: CASSLVQGTGELFF. The CDR3, as DNA: TGTGCCAGCAGCTTGGTTCAGGGGACCGGGGAGCTGTTTTTT.

The chain combines TRBV9 with TRBJ1-6; unclear D gene. V was cut by 3 bases and J by 9 bases, with 10 bases left in between. The CDR3 is made up of 13 amino acids. Germline values: CDR1 SGDLS, CDR2 YYNGEE. CDR3: CASSAVESSPLHF. The CDR3 DNA reads as TGTGCCAGCAGCGCGGTGGAGAGTTCACCCCTCCACTTT. Full variable domain (remainder filled in from reference TRBV9 and TRBJ1-6): DSGVTQTPKHLITATGQRVTLRCSPRSGDLSVYWYQQSLDQGLQFLIQYYNGEERAKGNILERFSAQQFPDLHSELNLSSLELGDSALYFCASSAVESSPLHFGNGTRLTVT.

This clone has only one observation. The V call is TRBV2, the J call TRBJ2-7, with D maybe TRBD2 (5 bases). Germline loops: CDR1 SNHLY, CDR2 FYNNEI. Trimming took 2 bases from V and 3 from J, leaving 11 bases between them. CDR3 length: 14 residues. In nucleotides, the CDR3 is TGTGCCAGCAGTGAAAGGCCAGACTACTACGAGCAGTACTTC. Translation gives CASSERPDYYEQYF.

V and J are TRBV19 and TRBJ1-5; 8 nucleotides match TRBD1. The CDR3 is made up of 14 amino acids. V shed 5 bases and J 5 bases; nucleotides not matched to a gene: 5. Germline-derived CDR1 and CDR2 are LNHDA and SQIVND (reference sequence). Written as DNA, the CDR3 is TGTGCCAGTAGTCCGTGGACAGGGCATCAGCCCCAGCATTTT. Translated: CASSPWTGHQPQHF.

The chain is built from TRBV7-6 and TRBJ2-5; the D gene is possibly TRBD1 (7 bases). There are 16 residues in the CDR3. Germline V gives CDR1 SGHVS, CDR2 FNYEAQ. Between the trimmed V and J ends, which lost 5 bases and 3 bases, there was a span of 19 bases. In DNA form, the CDR3 reads TGTGCCAGCAGCGAGGGGGCGGGGCTTGGAGAAGAGACCCAGTACTTC. This sequence encodes CASSEGAGLGEETQYF. The entire variable domain, with the rest obtained from reference TRBV7-6 and TRBJ2-5, is as follows: GAGVSQSPRYKVTKRGQDVALRCDPISGHVSLYWYRQALGQGPEFLTYFNYEAQQDKSGLPNDRFSAERPEGSISTLTIQRTEQRDSAMYRCASSEGAGLGEETQYFGPGTRLLVL.

The gene calls are TRBV9 and TRBJ2-7, with 10 positions matching TRBD1. V shed 4 bases and J 2 bases; nucleotides not matched to a gene: 6. The germline V gene encodes CDR1 SGDLS and CDR2 YYNGEE. The CDR3 totals 15 residues. The CDR3 spells CASSPRTGGPYEQYF. In nucleotides, the CDR3 is TGTGCCAGCAGCCCTAGGACAGGGGGACCCTACGAGCAGTACTTC.

The chain has TRBV12-3 or TRBV12-4 and TRBJ1-3, with D unclear. V was shortened by 6 bases and J by 7 bases, with 10 bases between the two germline ends. This CDR3 spans 12 amino acids. Written as DNA, the CDR3 is TGTGCCAGCAGCTCTACCGCGAACACCATATATTTT. Protein sequence: CASSSTANTIYF.

The chain uses TRBV12-3 or TRBV12-4 and TRBJ1-2; perhaps TRBD1 as D (5 bases). With 7 bases removed from V and 1 base from J, the gap between germline ends came to 10 bases. The CDR3 consists of 13 residues. CDR3 DNA sequence: TGTGCCAGCACCCTGGGGCGTAACTATGGCTACACCTTC. As protein: CASTLGRNYGYTF.

The chain has TRBV11-2 and TRBJ2-1, with D perhaps matching TRBD2 (6 bases). The CDR3 extends over 16 amino acids. Germline-derived CDR1 and CDR2 are SGHAT and FQNNGV. V lost 0 bases and J lost 0, with 9 bases in between. This CDR3 is CASSLDLARSYNEQFF. The CDR3 DNA reads as TGTGCCAGCAGCTTAGATCTAGCGCGCTCCTACAATGAGCAGTTCTTC.

The chain is built from TRBV4-1 and TRBJ2-2, with a weak D call TRBD2 (6 bases). Deletions cut 1 base from V and 7 bases from J, with 13 bases between. Germline V CDR1 and CDR2: MGHRA, YSYEKL. The CDR3 consists of 15 residues. CDR3 sequence reads: CASSQGRDPGGELFF. In DNA, the CDR3 is TGCGCCAGCAGCCAAGGGAGGGACCCCGGCGGGGAGCTGTTTTTT.

The J gene is TRBJ2-7, the V gene TRBV7-8; 9 positions match TRBD1. Germline CDR1 is SGHVS and CDR2 is FQNEAQ. The CDR3 contains 16 residues. The J segment lost 1 base and the V segment lost 0 bases, leaving 4 bases of the junction unmatched. CDR3 sequence: CASSLADRGSSYEQYF. The DNA for the CDR3 is TGTGCCAGCAGCTTAGCGGACAGGGGTTCATCCTACGAGCAGTACTTC.

This chain links TRBV7-9 with TRBJ2-7; 15 bases map to TRBD2. The CDR3 sequence is 17 residues long. Germline V lookup: CDR1 SEHNR, CDR2 FQNEAQ (reference sequence). J lost 3 bases, V lost 4 bases, and 7 bases had no gene match. The CDR3 loop reads CASSSFGTSGRFYEQYF. The CDR3 DNA is TGTGCCAGCAGCTCCTTCGGGACTAGCGGGAGGTTCTACGAGCAGTACTTC.

The chain has TRBV24-1 and TRBJ1-4, with no clear D. This CDR3 spans 12 amino acids. The V end was cut by 4 bases, the J end by 5 bases, with 4 bases between. CDR1 KGHDR and CDR2 SFDVKD come from the germline V gene. CDR3 sequence reads: CATSDTNEKLFF. CDR3 nucleotides: TGTGCCACCAGTGACACAAATGAAAAACTGTTTTTT.

J is TRBJ1-6 and V is TRBV27, with a tentative D call TRBD1 (5 bases). The CDR3 is 14 residues long. V lost 2 bases, J lost 7 bases, and 9 bases lay in between. The germline CDR1 and CDR2 sequences are MNHEY and SMNVEV (reference sequence). The CDR3 sequence: CASSLKGMNSPLHF. The DNA for the CDR3 is TGTGCCAGCAGTTTAAAGGGGATGAATTCACCCCTCCACTTT.

V and J are TRBV4-2 and TRBJ1-6, with 7 bases matching TRBD1. V was pared by 4 bases and J by 4 bases, with 4 bases of the junction left unmatched. The CDR3 spans 15 residues. Germline lookup yields CDR1 LGHNA and CDR2 YNFKEQ. CDR3: CASSPGTAYNSPLHF. Written as DNA, the CDR3 is TGTGCCAGCAGCCCCGGGACAGCGTATAATTCACCCCTCCACTTT.

The sample holds one count of this clone. CDR3 protein: CASSLGTGGTGNQPQHF. The CDR3 coding sequence is TGCGCCAGCAGCTTGGGGACAGGGGGCACGGGCAATCAGCCCCAGCATTTT. V gene TRBV5-1 combines with J gene TRBJ1-5, with TRBD1 identical over 11 bases. Germline V CDR1 and CDR2: SGHRS, YFSETQ. With V trimmed by 0 bases and J by 2 bases, 4 bases remained unmatched. The CDR3 sequence is 17 residues long. Variable domain in full (rest from reference TRBV5-1 and TRBJ1-5): KAGVTQTPRYLIKTRGQQVTLSCSPISGHRSVSWYQQTPGQGLQFLFEYFSETQRNKGNFPGRFSGRQFSNSRSEMNVSTLELGDSALYLCASSLGTGGTGNQPQHFGDGTRLSIL.

The chain links TRBV28 to TRBJ2-7, with 9 bases identical to TRBD1. This CDR3 spans 15 amino acids. The V segment lost 6 bases and the J segment 3 bases; nucleotides outside the gene matches: 9. Germline CDR1 is MDHEN and CDR2 is SYDVKM. The CDR3 region is CASRTSGTGIYEQYF. In DNA form, the CDR3 reads TGTGCCAGCAGGACGAGCGGGACAGGGATCTACGAGCAGTACTTC.

This clone was observed once. V gene TRBV2 combines with J gene TRBJ2-3, with TRBD2 identical over 15 bases. V lost 4 bases and J lost 8; bases outside the gene matches: 4. The germline CDR1 and CDR2 sequences are SNHLY and FYNNEI. The CDR3 runs to 15 residues. The CDR3 reads CASSGTSGGAGTQYF. DNA of the CDR3: TGTGCCAGCAGTGGGACTAGCGGGGGGGCTGGTACGCAGTATTTT.

Written as DNA, the CDR3 is TGTGCCCTCCCGGACAGGGAAAAAGGACCCCTCCACTTT. It codes for CALPDREKGPLHF. The chain combines TRBV30 with TRBJ1-6; 8 bases map to TRBD1. Germline V lookup: CDR1 GTSNPN, CDR2 SVGIG (reference sequence). The CDR3 is made up of 13 amino acids. Unmatched junction bases numbered 12, after V lost 8 bases and J lost 12 bases.

This chain links TRBV3-1 (or the pseudogene TRBV3-2) with TRBJ1-4, with 10 positions matching TRBD1. The junction had 1 base not matched to a gene; V was cut back by 1 base and J by 5 bases. This CDR3 has 15 amino acids. Germline V lookup: CDR1 LGHDT, CDR2 YNNKEL (reference sequence). The CDR3 coding sequence is TGTGCCAGCAGCCAAGGGACAGGGGGAAATGAAAAACTGTTTTTT. Encoded protein: CASSQGTGGNEKLFF.

V gene TRBV2 combines with J gene TRBJ1-6, with 8 bases lining up with TRBD1. The CDR3 spans 14 residues. Germline assignment: CDR1 SNHLY and CDR2 FYNNEI. V was pared by 6 bases and J by 9 bases, with 7 bases of the junction left unmatched. The CDR3 region is CASRTGQGLSPLHF. CDR3 DNA sequence: TGTGCCAGCAGGACTGGACAGGGCCTTTCACCCCTCCACTTT.

With respect to this clone: The junction does not match germline at one end; this may be a read error. The chain is built from TRBV3-1 (or the pseudogene TRBV3-2) and TRBJ2-3; TRBD2 aligns across 9 bases. CDR1 is LGHDT and CDR2 is YNNKEL in the germline V gene (reference sequence). This CDR3 comprises 15 residues. CDR3 protein: CASSPLGTSRDTQYF. Here the CDR3 DNA reads TGTGCCAGCAGCCCCCTCGGGACTAGCAGAGATACGCAGTATTTT.

J is TRBJ2-3 and V is TRBV7-9; D is ambiguous. V was cut by 5 bases and J by 1 base, with 22 bases left in between. From germline, CDR1 is SEHNR and CDR2 FQNEAQ (reference sequence). The CDR3 has 18 residues. CDR3 sequence: CASSLPRFERPGTDTQYF. The CDR3 region has the DNA TGTGCCAGCAGCCTCCCCCGGTTCGAGAGGCCTGGCACAGATACGCAGTATTTT.

The CDR3 DNA reads TGTGCCAGCTCAGAAACATACGGGACAGGGGGCACTGAAGCTTTCTTT. Translated, it gives CASSETYGTGGTEAFF. V gene TRBV18 combines with J gene TRBJ1-1; 11 positions match TRBD1. The CDR3 consists of 16 residues. Germline CDR1 KGHSH, CDR2 LQKENI. With 5 bases clipped from V and 4 bases from J, the junction kept 9 bases outside the gene matches.

This sequence joins TRBV19 and TRBJ2-2; D is perhaps TRBD2 (7 bases). The CDR3 is 16 residues long. Germline assignment: CDR1 LNHDA and CDR2 SQIVND (reference sequence). V was clipped by 7 bases and J by 4 bases, with 19 bases between them. CDR3 nucleotide sequence: TGTGCCAGTACTCCACTCGGGGGGCCGGGCACCGGGGAGCTGTTTTTT. It codes for CASTPLGGPGTGELFF.

The chain employs TRBV6-4 and TRBJ2-3, with 7 bases identical to TRBD2. This CDR3 spans 14 amino acids. Germline V gives CDR1 MRHNA, CDR2 SNTAGT. J gave up 4 bases and V 4 bases, and 5 bases lay outside the gene matches. CDR3 sequence: CASSVAGVADTQYF. The CDR3 DNA reads as TGTGCCAGCAGTGTGGCGGGGGTGGCAGATACGCAGTATTTT.